This TCR beta chain was retrieved from a study of CD8 T cells in Susac syndrome. Random hexamers were used to reverse transcribe an amount of about 0.45 to 1 ug RNA. One entry per CDR3 protein, called by TCRdb with MiXCR from the immunoSEQ multiplex PCR reads. The sample includes about 300,000 distinct CDR3 sequences, around nine tenths of them seen just once. In germline, CDR1 is MNHEY, CDR2 SVGEGT. Trimming stripped 7 bases from V and 3 bases from J, with 19 bases between. This CDR3 is 15 amino acids long. Sequencing was performed on CD8+ T cells from PBMCs. The TCR comes from a human donor with multiple sclerosis. The chain employs TRBV6-2 or TRBV6-3 and TRBJ2-7; D possibly corresponds to TRBD1 (6 bases). The chain's CDR3 is CASNPNQGQFYEQYF. DNA of the CDR3: TGTGCCAGCAACCCTAACCAGGGGCAGTTCTACGAGCAGTACTTC.